The rows below give T cell receptor beta chains drawn from one sample of a study of T-cell memory formation after mild COVID-19. Via MiXCR, TCRdb re-called the 5' RACE reads, giving one row per CDR3 protein. The sample lists roughly 200,000 distinct CDR3 sequences; approximately 20% were seen once. Source material: PBMCs or a T cell subset sorted from them (not recorded which). The receptor source for this set is an adult woman who had mild COVID-19 (a few samples of this study predate the infection). Cell type and time point are not known. The CDR3 runs from the conserved cysteine through the conserved F or W. The order of the fields is CDR3 DNA, CDR3 protein, D gene, J gene, CDR3 length, clone size, V gene. A D gene is named only where the DNA matches it firmly. Clone size is shown for a subset of rows, as once, few, many or a class of expanded clone.

cdr3_nt: TGCAGTGCTAGGGATACAGGGGGGGCCTATAATTCACCCCTCCACTTT
cdr3_aa: CSARDTGGAYNSPLHF
d_call: TRBD1
j_call: TRBJ1-6
cdr3_length: 16
clone_size: few
v_call: TRBV20-1

cdr3_nt: TGTGCCAGCAGCTTAAGGCCTGGTGAGCAGTTCTTC
cdr3_aa: CASSLRPGEQFF
d_call: -
j_call: TRBJ2-1
cdr3_length: 12
clone_size: -
v_call: TRBV7-9

cdr3_nt: TGTGCCTGGAGTGTACGGGGGAAAGCTTTCTTT
cdr3_aa: CAWSVRGKAFF
d_call: -
j_call: TRBJ1-1
cdr3_length: 11
clone_size: -
v_call: TRBV30

cdr3_nt: TGTGCCAGCAGGGGGGTACGGGGGACTGATACCTACGAGCAGTACTTC
cdr3_aa: CASRGVRGTDTYEQYF
d_call: -
j_call: TRBJ2-7
cdr3_length: 16
clone_size: -
v_call: TRBV3-1

cdr3_nt: TGTGCCAGCAGTCTACTAGCGGGGGGGCCGTATGAGCAGTTCTTC
cdr3_aa: CASSLLAGGPYEQFF
d_call: TRBD2
j_call: TRBJ2-1
cdr3_length: 15
clone_size: few
v_call: TRBV12-3/TRBV12-4

cdr3_nt: TGTGCCAGCAGCTTAGGGGGACAGAGACGCAATCAGCCCCAGCATTTT
cdr3_aa: CASSLGGQRRNQPQHF
d_call: TRBD1
j_call: TRBJ1-5
cdr3_length: 16
clone_size: -
v_call: TRBV7-2

cdr3_nt: TGTGCCAGCAGCTTACCCGCGGGGGGCTCCTCCTACGAGCAGTACTTC
cdr3_aa: CASSLPAGGSSYEQYF
d_call: TRBD2
j_call: TRBJ2-7
cdr3_length: 16
clone_size: -
v_call: TRBV7-9

cdr3_nt: TGTGCCAGCTCACTCGACAGGGTGGACGAAAAACTGTTTTTT
cdr3_aa: CASSLDRVDEKLFF
d_call: TRBD1
j_call: TRBJ1-4
cdr3_length: 14
clone_size: few
v_call: TRBV18

cdr3_nt: TGTGCCAGCAGCTCACCGGCGGGATCCTACAATGAGCAGTTCTTC
cdr3_aa: CASSSPAGSYNEQFF
d_call: -
j_call: TRBJ2-1
cdr3_length: 15
clone_size: few
v_call: TRBV7-3

cdr3_nt: TGTGCCAGCAGTCCCAGGCAGAACACCGGGGAGCTGTTTTTT
cdr3_aa: CASSPRQNTGELFF
d_call: -
j_call: TRBJ2-2
cdr3_length: 14
clone_size: -
v_call: TRBV7-9

cdr3_nt: TGTGCCATCAGTGACACGATTAATCAGCCCCAGCATTTT
cdr3_aa: CAISDTINQPQHF
d_call: -
j_call: TRBJ1-5
cdr3_length: 13
clone_size: few
v_call: TRBV10-3

cdr3_nt: TGTGCCAGCAGTGAATCAGTAGGGACAGGGTCGAATTCACCCCTCCACTTT
cdr3_aa: CASSESVGTGSNSPLHF
d_call: TRBD1
j_call: TRBJ1-6
cdr3_length: 17
clone_size: -
v_call: TRBV25-1

cdr3_nt: TGCGCCAGCAGCCAAGATCTTAAGTCCCGAAACTATGGCTACACCTTC
cdr3_aa: CASSQDLKSRNYGYTF
d_call: -
j_call: TRBJ1-2
cdr3_length: 16
clone_size: -
v_call: TRBV4-1

cdr3_nt: TGCAGCGCCGGCCGGTGGGAGGCGGGAACTGAAGCTTTCTTT
cdr3_aa: CSAGRWEAGTEAFF
d_call: -
j_call: TRBJ1-1
cdr3_length: 14
clone_size: -
v_call: TRBV29-1

cdr3_nt: TGTGCCAGCAGCTCCAGGGGGCTGAACACCGGGGAGCTGTTTTTT
cdr3_aa: CASSSRGLNTGELFF
d_call: TRBD1
j_call: TRBJ2-2
cdr3_length: 15
clone_size: few
v_call: TRBV5-5

cdr3_nt: TGCGCCAGCAGCTTGGCTGGACTAGCGGAGTTCCAAGAGACCCAGTACTTC
cdr3_aa: CASSLAGLAEFQETQYF
d_call: TRBD2
j_call: TRBJ2-5
cdr3_length: 17
clone_size: -
v_call: TRBV5-1

cdr3_nt: TGTGCCAGCAGTGAAGTACGGTGGGGGGGGACAGATACGCAGTATTTT
cdr3_aa: CASSEVRWGGTDTQYF
d_call: TRBD2
j_call: TRBJ2-3
cdr3_length: 16
clone_size: -
v_call: TRBV6-1

cdr3_nt: TGTGCCAGCAGTTATACACAGGGGCTCCTCTATGGCTACACCTTC
cdr3_aa: CASSYTQGLLYGYTF
d_call: TRBD1
j_call: TRBJ1-2
cdr3_length: 15
clone_size: few
v_call: TRBV12-3/TRBV12-4

cdr3_nt: TGTGCCAGCAGTTTCGACAGGAATCAGCCCCAGCATTTT
cdr3_aa: CASSFDRNQPQHF
d_call: -
j_call: TRBJ1-5
cdr3_length: 13
clone_size: few
v_call: TRBV12-3/TRBV12-4

cdr3_nt: TGTGCCAGCAGCTTACAGGGGGGGATGAACACTGAAGCTTTCTTT
cdr3_aa: CASSLQGGMNTEAFF
d_call: TRBD1
j_call: TRBJ1-1
cdr3_length: 15
clone_size: -
v_call: TRBV12-3/TRBV12-4

cdr3_nt: TGTGCCAGCAGCCAAGTGAGGACAGGGGGCACCGGGGAGCTGTTTTTT
cdr3_aa: CASSQVRTGGTGELFF
d_call: TRBD1
j_call: TRBJ2-2
cdr3_length: 16
clone_size: few
v_call: TRBV3-1

cdr3_nt: TGTGCCAGCAGCCCAACGAGGAGGAACACTGAAGCTTTCTTT
cdr3_aa: CASSPTRRNTEAFF
d_call: -
j_call: TRBJ1-1
cdr3_length: 14
clone_size: few
v_call: TRBV3-1

cdr3_nt: TGTGCCAGCAGCTTGCTCGGGACAGGGGGGACTGAAGCTTTCTTT
cdr3_aa: CASSLLGTGGTEAFF
d_call: TRBD1
j_call: TRBJ1-1
cdr3_length: 15
clone_size: -
v_call: TRBV11-1

cdr3_nt: TGTGCCAGCAGCTATCCATCAGGGTCCGGGGAGACCCAGTACTTC
cdr3_aa: CASSYPSGSGETQYF
d_call: -
j_call: TRBJ2-5
cdr3_length: 15
clone_size: few
v_call: TRBV3-1

cdr3_nt: TGTGCCATCACCGACAGCGGGAGGGAGTACGAGCAGTACTTC
cdr3_aa: CAITDSGREYEQYF
d_call: TRBD2
j_call: TRBJ2-7
cdr3_length: 14
clone_size: few
v_call: TRBV10-3

cdr3_nt: TGTGCCAGCAGCTTCGCGACAGGCGGGGTAGAGACCCAGTACTTC
cdr3_aa: CASSFATGGVETQYF
d_call: -
j_call: TRBJ2-5
cdr3_length: 15
clone_size: -
v_call: TRBV7-8

cdr3_nt: TGCAGTGCTAGACGGCCGGGAATCAATCAGCCCCAGCATTTT
cdr3_aa: CSARRPGINQPQHF
d_call: -
j_call: TRBJ1-5
cdr3_length: 14
clone_size: few
v_call: TRBV20-1

cdr3_nt: TGTGCCAGCAGCCTCAAGGGACTAGCAAGACCCAATGAGCAGTTCTTC
cdr3_aa: CASSLKGLARPNEQFF
d_call: TRBD2
j_call: TRBJ2-1
cdr3_length: 16
clone_size: few
v_call: TRBV7-3

cdr3_nt: TGTGCCATCAGTGGTTTAGAGCGGGGGTCAGAGACCCAGTACTTC
cdr3_aa: CAISGLERGSETQYF
d_call: TRBD2
j_call: TRBJ2-5
cdr3_length: 15
clone_size: few
v_call: TRBV10-3

cdr3_nt: TGTGCCAGCAGTCGGCAGGCCCGAGCCAAAAACATTCAGTACTTC
cdr3_aa: CASSRQARAKNIQYF
d_call: -
j_call: TRBJ2-4
cdr3_length: 15
clone_size: -
v_call: TRBV7-2

cdr3_nt: TGCGCCAGCAGCCAAGAGCTCCTCGGCCAGCCCCAGCATTTT
cdr3_aa: CASSQELLGQPQHF
d_call: -
j_call: TRBJ1-5
cdr3_length: 14
clone_size: few
v_call: TRBV4-3

cdr3_nt: TGCAGTGCCACTGGGAGCGTCTACGAGCAGTACTTC
cdr3_aa: CSATGSVYEQYF
d_call: -
j_call: TRBJ2-7
cdr3_length: 12
clone_size: -
v_call: TRBV20-1

cdr3_nt: TGCGCCAGCAGCTTGGCCAGGTATGGCTACACCTTC
cdr3_aa: CASSLARYGYTF
d_call: -
j_call: TRBJ1-2
cdr3_length: 12
clone_size: -
v_call: TRBV5-1